This T cell receptor beta chain was captured by sequencing in a study of cytomegalovirus exposure and HLA in healthy donors. Notes on the study in general: The number of N-insertions in an Asian-associated ancestry cluster was reportedly below the roughly 670-donor mean in a later analysis. The study designated around 150 TCR beta chains cytomegalovirus-associated.

The CDR3 totals 10 residues. Trimming took 5 bases from V and 3 from J, leaving 5 bases between them. Germline-derived CDR1 and CDR2 are GTSNPN and SVGIG (reference sequence). A remark on this clone: What it binds is unknown.

The PCR ran on 60 Vbeta and 13 Jbeta primers. Method: immunoSEQ multiplex PCR; TCRdb's copy keeps in-frame clones and lacks some. The table has some 65,000 clones, about 65% seen once. V gene TRBV30 combines with J gene TRBJ2-7; perhaps TRBD2 as D (5 bases). Material: PBMCs. This clonotype was obtained from a man aged 50 to 59 in good health and CMV-seropositive. CDR3 coding DNA: TGTGCCTGGGGACTCTACGAGCAGTACTTC. The encoded protein is CAWGLYEQYF.